A single sample is the source of the 9 T cell receptor beta chains below, sequenced in a study of identical twins. From the 5' RACE reads, TCRdb called clonotypes with MiXCR, one entry per CDR3 protein. The sample lists 690,000 or so distinct CDR3 sequences, over 8.5% seen once, with 0.98% in the top ten. The sample also formed part of further work on yellow fever vaccine responses in identical twins.

The sequenced material came from PBMCs. Receptor source: a woman between 18 and 30 years old in good health.

The chain has TRBV30 and TRBJ2-5; D is unclear. Germline values: CDR1 GTSNPN, CDR2 SVGIG (reference sequence). CDR3 length: 15 residues. Trimming took off 2 bases at V and 3 bases at J, with 16 bases between the two ends. CDR3 protein: CAWSPQLGPKETQYF. DNA of the CDR3: TGTGCCTGGAGTCCCCAACTTGGACCCAAAGAGACCCAGTACTTC. The full variable domain, with the rest looked up from reference TRBV30 and TRBJ2-5, is SQTIHQWPATLVQPVGSPLSLECTVEGTSNPNLYWYRQAAGRGLQLLFYSVGIGQISSEVPQNLSASRPQDRQFILSSKKLLLSDSGFYLCAWSPQLGPKETQYFGPGTRLLVL.

This clonotype was recorded many times. The rearrangement uses TRBV5-1 and TRBJ2-1; D is possibly TRBD2 (6 bases). In germline, CDR1 is SGHRS, CDR2 YFSETQ. V lost 7 bases and J lost 0, with 14 bases in between. The CDR3 covers 15 residues. This CDR3 reads CASASGERSYNEQFF. The CDR3 DNA follows: TGCGCCAGCGCGTCGGGGGAGCGCTCCTACAATGAGCAGTTCTTC.

The chain combines TRBV6-5 with TRBJ2-7; 7 bases agree with TRBD2. The CDR3 totals 16 residues. Germline trimming cut 0 bases from V and 7 bases from J; bases unmatched to any gene: 12. Germline-derived CDR1 and CDR2 are MNHEY and SVGAGI. The CDR3 loop reads CASSYSGLAVRQEQYF. As DNA, the CDR3 is TGTGCCAGCAGTTACTCAGGGCTAGCGGTCCGACAGGAGCAGTACTTC.

The gene calls are TRBV2 and TRBJ2-1; 11 positions match TRBD2. V was clipped by 11 bases and J by 7 bases; unmatched bases: 22. The CDR3 has 18 amino acids. CDR1 is SNHLY and CDR2 is FYNNEI in the germline V gene. This chain's CDR3 is CAFSLLAGGQPPLNEQFF. The CDR3 DNA reads as TGTGCCTTCAGTTTGCTAGCGGGGGGCCAACCCCCGCTTAATGAGCAGTTCTTC.

The sample holds a few counts of this clonotype. This sequence joins TRBV3-1 and TRBJ1-4; TRBD1 agrees at 8 bases. Germline V gene sequence: CDR1 LGHDT, CDR2 YNNKEL (reference sequence). The CDR3 consists of 16 residues. The V gene end was trimmed by 3 bases and the J gene end by 0 bases; junction bases not matched to a gene: 3. Here the CDR3 reads CASSQDRDPTNEKLFF. The CDR3 DNA sequence: TGTGCCAGCAGCCAGGACAGGGATCCAACTAATGAAAAACTGTTTTTT. The whole variable domain, remainder taken from reference TRBV3-1 and TRBJ1-4, is DTAVSQTPKYLVTQMGNDKSIKCEQNLGHDTMYWYKQDSKKFLKIMFSYNNKELIINETVPNRFSPKSPDKAHLNLHINSLELGDSAVYFCASSQDRDPTNEKLFFGSGTQLSVL.

This clonotype was seen repeatedly, ten times or more. The chain recombines TRBV28 with TRBJ2-7; no definite D call. V lost 3 bases to trimming and J lost 5 bases, with 14 bases between them. The CDR3 consists of 14 residues. Germline CDR1 MDHEN, CDR2 SYDVKM. The CDR3 bases are TGTGCCAGCAGTTTGATAGGGTTAGGGAACGAGCAGTACTTC. Amino acid sequence: CASSLIGLGNEQYF.

This clonotype showed up many times. V gene TRBV4-1 combines with J gene TRBJ2-5; TRBD2 might be the D (7 bases). The germline V gene has CDR1 MGHRA and CDR2 YSYEKL. V lost 4 bases and J 2 bases, leaving 11 bases between the germline ends. CDR3 length: 14 amino acids. The CDR3 is CASSPGGLQETQYF. CDR3 DNA: TGCGCCAGCAGCCCCGGGGGGCTTCAAGAGACCCAGTACTTC.

The gene calls are TRBV5-1 and TRBJ2-5, with D perhaps matching TRBD1 or TRBD2 (5 bases each). CDR1 is SGHRS and CDR2 is YFSETQ in the germline V gene. This CDR3 is 13 amino acids long. V was cut by 0 bases and J by 6 bases, with 9 bases left in between. CDR3 sequence: CASSLVGEKTQYF. CDR3 in DNA: TGCGCCAGCAGCTTGGTGGGGGAGAAGACCCAGTACTTC.

This clonotype was seen at least ten times. The chain joins TRBV29-1 to TRBJ2-1, with 10 nucleotides matching TRBD2. Trimming cost V 6 bases and J 4 bases; bases outside gene matches: 3. The germline CDR1 and CDR2 sequences are SQVTM and ANQGSEA. The CDR3 is made up of 13 amino acids. The CDR3, as DNA: TGCAGCGTAAAGCGGGGGGGGTACAATGAGCAGTTCTTC. Translating it yields CSVKRGGYNEQFF.